These T cell receptor beta chains were read from a single sample in a study of human T cells and chemical hapten exposure. From the RACE reads, TCRdb called clonotypes with MiXCR, one entry per CDR3 protein. Altogether about 190,000 distinct CDR3 sequences are present, around 25% being singletons, with the ten largest covering around 2.5%. The starting material was whole blood, obtained in connection with sensitization to the hapten diphenylcyclopropenone (DPC). Receptors originate from a woman aged 40 to 50 with alopecia areata. Some clones in this sample may be carry-over from other donors' samples. Each CDR3 is given with its conserved first and last residue. A D gene is named only where the DNA matches it firmly. For some rows the clone size is stated as once, few or many, or as a class when expanded; others skip it.

j_gene: TRBJ1-6
len: 15
abundance: few
v_gene: TRBV6-5
d_gene: -
CDR3aa: CASSYQGGDNSPLHF
CDR3nt: TGTGCCAGCAGTTACCAGGGAGGGGATAATTCACCCCTCCACTTT

j_gene: TRBJ1-2
len: 15
abundance: -
v_gene: TRBV28
d_gene: -
CDR3aa: CASSFPLGQGYGYTF
CDR3nt: TGTGCCAGCAGTTTTCCCCTGGGCCAGGGCTATGGCTACACCTTC

j_gene: TRBJ1-3
len: 14
abundance: -
v_gene: TRBV6-6
d_gene: -
CDR3aa: CASMEAFSGNTIYF
CDR3nt: TGTGCCAGCATGGAGGCGTTCTCTGGAAACACCATATATTTT

j_gene: TRBJ2-3
len: 15
abundance: -
v_gene: TRBV10-3
d_gene: TRBD2
CDR3aa: CAISESSGDTDTQYF
CDR3nt: TGTGCCATCAGTGAATCTAGCGGGGACACAGATACGCAGTATTTT

j_gene: TRBJ1-1
len: 14
abundance: -
v_gene: TRBV11-2
d_gene: -
CDR3aa: CASSPLYGAAEAFF
CDR3nt: TGTGCCAGCAGCCCCCTCTATGGGGCCGCTGAAGCTTTCTTT

j_gene: TRBJ2-3
len: 15
abundance: -
v_gene: TRBV6-1
d_gene: -
CDR3aa: CASSEERTGRDTQYF
CDR3nt: TGTGCCAGCAGTGAAGAGAGAACAGGGCGGGATACGCAGTATTTT

j_gene: TRBJ2-1
len: 16
abundance: few
v_gene: TRBV6-5
d_gene: TRBD2
CDR3aa: CASSSGLANGNNEQFF
CDR3nt: TGTGCCAGCAGTTCAGGACTAGCGAATGGGAACAATGAGCAGTTCTTC

j_gene: TRBJ2-7
len: 14
abundance: -
v_gene: TRBV3-1
d_gene: -
CDR3aa: CASSQDWLAGEQYF
CDR3nt: TGTGCCAGCAGCCAAGATTGGCTAGCTGGCGAGCAGTACTTC

j_gene: TRBJ2-2
len: 17
abundance: few
v_gene: TRBV27
d_gene: TRBD2
CDR3aa: CASKPRSAGTNTGELFF
CDR3nt: TGTGCCAGCAAACCACGCTCAGCGGGAACAAACACCGGGGAGCTGTTTTTT

j_gene: TRBJ2-6
len: 16
abundance: -
v_gene: TRBV4-1
d_gene: TRBD1
CDR3aa: CASSQADRAGANVLTF
CDR3nt: TGCGCCAGCAGCCAAGCCGACAGGGCTGGGGCCAACGTCCTGACTTTC

j_gene: TRBJ1-4
len: 16
abundance: -
v_gene: TRBV4-1
d_gene: TRBD1
CDR3aa: CASSQGRQGAGEKLFF
CDR3nt: TGCGCCAGCAGCCAGGGCAGACAGGGGGCGGGGGAAAAACTGTTTTTT

j_gene: TRBJ2-3
len: 15
abundance: few
v_gene: TRBV10-3
d_gene: -
CDR3aa: CAIRWGEADTDTQYF
CDR3nt: TGTGCCATCAGGTGGGGGGAGGCCGACACAGATACGCAGTATTTT

j_gene: TRBJ2-7
len: 16
abundance: -
v_gene: TRBV4-1
d_gene: TRBD1
CDR3aa: CASSQDGTGSFYEQYF
CDR3nt: TGCGCCAGCAGCCAAGACGGGACAGGGTCCTTTTACGAGCAGTACTTC

j_gene: TRBJ1-1
len: 14
abundance: -
v_gene: TRBV7-2
d_gene: -
CDR3aa: CASSLAEGNTEAFF
CDR3nt: TGTGCCAGCAGCTTAGCCGAGGGCAACACTGAAGCTTTCTTT

j_gene: TRBJ2-6
len: 17
abundance: -
v_gene: TRBV28
d_gene: TRBD2
CDR3aa: CASSFAGDFSGANVLTF
CDR3nt: TGTGCCAGCAGTTTTGCGGGGGACTTCTCTGGGGCCAACGTCCTGACTTTC

j_gene: TRBJ2-1
len: 15
abundance: few
v_gene: TRBV20-1
d_gene: TRBD2
CDR3aa: CSAIPSGRPYNEQFF
CDR3nt: TGCAGTGCTATTCCCAGCGGGAGGCCCTACAATGAGCAGTTCTTC

j_gene: TRBJ2-6
len: 15
abundance: -
v_gene: TRBV28
d_gene: -
CDR3aa: CASTQAGPGANVLTF
CDR3nt: TGTGCCAGCACCCAAGCGGGTCCTGGGGCCAACGTCCTGACTTTC

j_gene: TRBJ2-3
len: 16
abundance: many
v_gene: TRBV10-3
d_gene: TRBD2
CDR3aa: CAITSTTSGSTDTQYF
CDR3nt: TGTGCCATCACAAGTACGACTAGCGGGAGCACAGATACGCAGTATTTT

j_gene: TRBJ2-7
len: 16
abundance: -
v_gene: TRBV4-2
d_gene: -
CDR3aa: CASSQSEARDPYEQYF
CDR3nt: TGTGCCAGCAGCCAGAGTGAGGCGAGGGACCCCTACGAGCAGTACTTC

j_gene: TRBJ2-3
len: 16
abundance: -
v_gene: TRBV20-1
d_gene: -
CDR3aa: CSARPIGGFGGDTQYF
CDR3nt: TGCAGTGCTAGACCCATCGGGGGCTTTGGGGGAGATACGCAGTATTTT

j_gene: TRBJ2-1
len: 14
abundance: -
v_gene: TRBV4-2
d_gene: TRBD1
CDR3aa: CASSQVGTENEQFF
CDR3nt: TGTGCCAGCAGCCAAGTGGGGACAGAGAACGAGCAGTTCTTC

j_gene: TRBJ2-7
len: 13
abundance: few
v_gene: TRBV20-1
d_gene: -
CDR3aa: CSASPGTHYEQYF
CDR3nt: TGCAGTGCCTCGCCAGGTACTCACTACGAGCAGTACTTC

j_gene: TRBJ2-4
len: 14
abundance: few
v_gene: TRBV5-6
d_gene: -
CDR3aa: CASSFGQKRDIQYF
CDR3nt: TGTGCCAGCAGCTTCGGCCAGAAGCGAGACATTCAGTACTTC

j_gene: TRBJ1-1
len: 14
abundance: -
v_gene: TRBV3-1
d_gene: -
CDR3aa: CASRVGGPRTEAFF
CDR3nt: TGTGCCAGCAGGGTCGGAGGTCCTAGGACTGAAGCTTTCTTT

j_gene: TRBJ2-5
len: 12
abundance: -
v_gene: TRBV2
d_gene: -
CDR3aa: CASEADQETQYF
CDR3nt: TGTGCCAGCGAAGCGGACCAAGAGACCCAGTACTTC

j_gene: TRBJ2-1
len: 13
abundance: many
v_gene: TRBV7-2
d_gene: -
CDR3aa: CASSSGTNNEQFF
CDR3nt: TGTGCCAGCAGCTCTGGGACCAACAATGAGCAGTTCTTC

j_gene: TRBJ2-5
len: 14
abundance: few
v_gene: TRBV4-2
d_gene: -
CDR3aa: CASSLAGHPETQYF
CDR3nt: TGTGCCAGCAGCCTCGCGGGACACCCGGAGACCCAGTACTTC

j_gene: TRBJ1-5
len: 14
abundance: many
v_gene: TRBV12-3/TRBV12-4
d_gene: -
CDR3aa: CASSLQDSNQPQHF
CDR3nt: TGTGCCAGCAGTTTACAGGACAGCAATCAGCCCCAGCATTTT

j_gene: TRBJ2-1
len: 16
abundance: many
v_gene: TRBV6-4
d_gene: -
CDR3aa: CASSDSPRGSYNEQFF
CDR3nt: TGTGCCAGCAGTGACTCGCCCCGGGGGTCCTACAATGAGCAGTTCTTC

j_gene: TRBJ2-1
len: 13
abundance: few
v_gene: TRBV2
d_gene: -
CDR3aa: CASSEGAVNEQFF
CDR3nt: TGTGCCAGCAGTGAAGGGGCGGTCAATGAGCAGTTCTTC

j_gene: TRBJ2-3
len: 13
abundance: -
v_gene: TRBV29-1
d_gene: TRBD2
CDR3aa: CSVVWTSGITQYF
CDR3nt: TGCAGCGTTGTGTGGACTAGCGGGATAACGCAGTATTTT

j_gene: TRBJ2-1
len: 16
abundance: -
v_gene: TRBV20-1
d_gene: TRBD2
CDR3aa: CSAGGLAGARLNEQFF
CDR3nt: TGCAGTGCTGGGGGACTAGCGGGAGCACGATTGAATGAGCAGTTCTTC

j_gene: TRBJ1-2
len: 13
abundance: -
v_gene: TRBV6-5
d_gene: TRBD1
CDR3aa: CASRSMTGVGYTF
CDR3nt: TGTGCCAGCAGGAGTATGACAGGGGTCGGCTACACCTTC

j_gene: TRBJ2-3
len: 11
abundance: many
v_gene: TRBV7-8
d_gene: -
CDR3aa: CASTLGNTQYF
CDR3nt: TGTGCCAGCACCCTTGGGAATACGCAGTATTTT

j_gene: TRBJ1-2
len: 16
abundance: -
v_gene: TRBV5-1
d_gene: TRBD1
CDR3aa: CASSPGATAGGHGYTF
CDR3nt: TGCGCCAGCAGCCCAGGAGCCACGGCAGGGGGCCATGGCTACACCTTC

j_gene: TRBJ2-3
len: 15
abundance: -
v_gene: TRBV6-2/TRBV6-3
d_gene: -
CDR3aa: CASSSWAGSPDTQYF
CDR3nt: TGTGCCAGCAGTTCCTGGGCAGGGAGCCCAGATACGCAGTATTTT

j_gene: TRBJ2-3
len: 15
abundance: few
v_gene: TRBV12-3/TRBV12-4
d_gene: TRBD1
CDR3aa: CASSPRTGDTDTQYF
CDR3nt: TGTGCCAGCAGTCCCCGGACAGGAGACACAGATACGCAGTATTTT

j_gene: TRBJ2-7
len: 11
abundance: -
v_gene: TRBV6-4
d_gene: -
CDR3aa: CASRRVWPQYF
CDR3nt: TGTGCCAGCCGGAGAGTATGGCCGCAGTACTTC

j_gene: TRBJ1-5
len: 14
abundance: few
v_gene: TRBV27
d_gene: TRBD1
CDR3aa: CASSWTGVYQPQHF
CDR3nt: TGTGCCAGCAGTTGGACAGGGGTTTATCAGCCCCAGCATTTT

j_gene: TRBJ2-7
len: 16
abundance: -
v_gene: TRBV5-1
d_gene: -
CDR3aa: CASSPQAARRGYEQYF
CDR3nt: TGCGCCAGCAGCCCCCAAGCTGCTAGGAGGGGCTACGAGCAGTACTTC

j_gene: TRBJ1-1
len: 16
abundance: -
v_gene: TRBV7-7
d_gene: -
CDR3aa: CASSSIPPGGGTEAFF
CDR3nt: TGTGCTAGCAGCTCCATCCCCCCCGGGGGAGGGACTGAAGCTTTCTTT

j_gene: TRBJ2-1
len: 15
abundance: -
v_gene: TRBV5-1
d_gene: -
CDR3aa: CASSLVVGGYNEQFF
CDR3nt: TGCGCCAGCAGCTTGGTGGTAGGGGGTTACAATGAGCAGTTCTTC

j_gene: TRBJ2-1
len: 11
abundance: -
v_gene: TRBV6-2/TRBV6-3
d_gene: -
CDR3aa: CASSYGTGQFF
CDR3nt: TGTGCCAGCAGTTACGGGACCGGGCAGTTCTTC

j_gene: TRBJ2-7
len: 14
abundance: few
v_gene: TRBV10-3
d_gene: -
CDR3aa: CAISDVGRAYEQYF
CDR3nt: TGTGCCATCAGTGATGTGGGGCGCGCCTACGAGCAGTACTTC

j_gene: TRBJ2-1
len: 13
abundance: few
v_gene: TRBV29-1
d_gene: -
CDR3aa: CSVELDVYNEQFF
CDR3nt: TGCAGCGTTGAATTGGACGTATACAATGAGCAGTTCTTC

j_gene: TRBJ2-7
len: 14
abundance: -
v_gene: TRBV9
d_gene: -
CDR3aa: CASSTQQRSYEQYF
CDR3nt: TGTGCCAGCAGCACCCAACAGCGCTCCTACGAGCAGTACTTC

j_gene: TRBJ2-4
len: 15
abundance: few
v_gene: TRBV6-5
d_gene: TRBD2
CDR3aa: CASSNPAGGENIQYF
CDR3nt: TGTGCCAGCAGTAATCCAGCGGGAGGCGAAAACATTCAGTACTTC

j_gene: TRBJ2-7
len: 14
abundance: -
v_gene: TRBV28
d_gene: -
CDR3aa: CASSFALAYYEQYF
CDR3nt: TGTGCCAGCAGTTTCGCCCTAGCCTACTACGAGCAGTACTTC

j_gene: TRBJ2-1
len: 19
abundance: -
v_gene: TRBV20-1
d_gene: -
CDR3aa: CSAPAELDFVRSSYNEQFF
CDR3nt: TGCAGTGCTCCAGCGGAGTTGGACTTCGTTCGAAGCTCCTACAATGAGCAGTTCTTC

j_gene: TRBJ2-3
len: 15
abundance: many
v_gene: TRBV3-1
d_gene: TRBD1
CDR3aa: CASSPSDRVTDTQYF
CDR3nt: TGTGCCAGCAGCCCTTCGGACAGGGTCACAGATACGCAGTATTTT

j_gene: TRBJ2-1
len: 16
abundance: once
v_gene: TRBV27
d_gene: -
CDR3aa: CASSSLWRGTIWEQFF
CDR3nt: TGTGCCAGCAGTTCTCTTTGGAGGGGGACGATCTGGGAGCAGTTCTTC

j_gene: TRBJ2-7
len: 14
abundance: -
v_gene: TRBV27
d_gene: TRBD1
CDR3aa: CASSLRDRGYEQYF
CDR3nt: TGTGCCAGCAGTTTAAGGGACAGGGGCTACGAGCAGTACTTC

j_gene: TRBJ1-4
len: 16
abundance: -
v_gene: TRBV4-1
d_gene: TRBD1
CDR3aa: CASSRQQGGTNEKLFF
CDR3nt: TGCGCCAGCAGCCGACAACAGGGGGGGACTAATGAAAAACTGTTTTTT

j_gene: TRBJ1-1
len: 13
abundance: -
v_gene: TRBV7-2
d_gene: -
CDR3aa: CASQNGWNTEAFF
CDR3nt: TGTGCCAGCCAGAACGGTTGGAACACTGAAGCTTTCTTT

j_gene: TRBJ2-1
len: 14
abundance: -
v_gene: TRBV6-2/TRBV6-3
d_gene: TRBD2
CDR3aa: CASSRTGGPYEQFF
CDR3nt: TGTGCCAGCAGCCGGACGGGAGGGCCCTATGAGCAGTTCTTC

j_gene: TRBJ2-5
len: 16
abundance: -
v_gene: TRBV6-5
d_gene: TRBD2
CDR3aa: CASSYGTSGGGETQYF
CDR3nt: TGTGCCAGCAGTTACGGGACTAGCGGAGGCGGTGAGACCCAGTACTTC

j_gene: TRBJ2-1
len: 15
abundance: once
v_gene: TRBV7-9
d_gene: TRBD1
CDR3aa: CASSLGTGITNEQFF
CDR3nt: TGTGCCAGCAGCTTGGGGACAGGAATAACTAATGAGCAGTTCTTC

j_gene: TRBJ2-3
len: 17
abundance: few
v_gene: TRBV29-1
d_gene: -
CDR3aa: CSVEDRMGSSSTDTQYF
CDR3nt: TGCAGCGTTGAAGATCGGATGGGGTCCTCTAGCACAGATACGCAGTATTTT

j_gene: TRBJ2-3
len: 15
abundance: few
v_gene: TRBV20-1
d_gene: -
CDR3aa: CSARAVATQLDTQYF
CDR3nt: TGCAGTGCTAGAGCAGTAGCGACCCAGTTAGATACGCAGTATTTT

j_gene: TRBJ1-2
len: 12
abundance: -
v_gene: TRBV9
d_gene: -
CDR3aa: CASSVVEGGYTF
CDR3nt: TGTGCCAGCAGCGTAGTGGAAGGCGGCTACACCTTC